A selection of T cell receptor beta chains follows, all from one sample in a study of shared clonotypes between healthy human individuals. The repertoire was sequenced with immunoSEQ multiplex PCR; TCRdb's copy has only in-frame clones and lacks some. The data hold about 1.4 million clones, with roughly 97% observed a single time. Sequencing was done on a sample of naive CD4+ T cells sorted from blood. All receptors come from a man aged 25-45 years in good health. The CDR3 runs from the conserved cysteine through the conserved F or W. Each record gives: J gene, D gene, clone size, V gene, CDR3 protein, CDR3 DNA. A D gene is named only where the DNA matches it firmly. The size of a clone is reported for some rows only, either as once, few or many, or as a class for expanded clones.

TRBJ2-7 | TRBD1 | NA | TRBV7-2 | CASSLGRGRYEQYF | TGTGCCAGCAGCTTAGGCAGGGGGCGCTACGAGCAGTACTTC
TRBJ2-1 | NA | NA | TRBV4-2 | CASSTPRVYNEQFF | TGTGCCAGCAGCACCCCAAGGGTCTACAATGAGCAGTTCTTC
TRBJ2-2 | TRBD2 | NA | TRBV4-1 | CASSQILAGVITGELFF | TGCGCCAGCAGCCAAATACTAGCGGGAGTAATCACCGGGGAGCTGTTTTTT
TRBJ2-5 | NA | NA | TRBV5-1 | CASSLEGAGETQYF | TGCGCCAGCAGCTTGGAAGGGGCTGGGGAGACCCAGTACTTC
TRBJ2-3 | NA | NA | TRBV14 | CASSRIVGGTDTQYF | TGTGCCAGCAGCCGAATAGTGGGGGGCACAGATACGCAGTATTTT
TRBJ1-2 | NA | NA | TRBV5-6 | CASRPQSNYGYTF | TGTGCCAGCAGACCCCAAAGTAACTATGGCTACACCTTC
TRBJ2-1 | NA | NA | TRBV10-1 | CASSESTRPDTEQFF | TGCGCCAGCAGTGAGTCGACAAGGCCCGACACGGAGCAGTTCTTC
TRBJ1-5 | NA | NA | TRBV7-2 | CASSLGLGSHNQPQHF | TGTGCCAGCAGCTTAGGTCTCGGGTCCCACAATCAGCCCCAGCATTTT
TRBJ2-7 | NA | NA | TRBV5-1 | CASSLAFGDIVYEQYF | TGCGCCAGCAGCTTGGCCTTCGGGGATATCGTGTACGAGCAGTACTTC
TRBJ2-7 | NA | NA | TRBV4-1 | CASSRAGTELFYEQYF | TGCGCCAGCAGCCGAGCCGGGACGGAATTATTCTACGAGCAGTACTTC
TRBJ2-3 | TRBD2 | NA | TRBV18 | CASSPVSGSPTDTQYF | TGTGCCAGCTCACCTGTTAGCGGGAGCCCCACAGATACGCAGTATTTT
TRBJ2-5 | NA | NA | TRBV5-1 | CASSLVSGQETQYF | TGCGCCAGCAGCTTGGTTAGCGGCCAAGAGACCCAGTACTTC
TRBJ2-7 | NA | NA | TRBV11-2 | CASSPESTSYEQYF | TGTGCCAGCAGCCCAGAATCGACCTCCTACGAGCAGTACTTC
TRBJ1-5 | TRBD1 | NA | TRBV5-1 | CASSLLPRTGNQPQHF | TGCGCCAGCAGCTTGTTGCCCCGGACAGGAAATCAGCCCCAGCATTTT
TRBJ2-7 | NA | NA | TRBV7-9 | CASSPPSGEQYF | TGTGCCAGCAGCCCTCCCAGCGGGGAGCAGTACTTC
TRBJ2-1 | NA | NA | TRBV29-1 | CSVYRESYNEQFF | TGCAGCGTCTACAGGGAATCCTACAATGAGCAGTTCTTC
TRBJ2-2 | TRBD1 | NA | TRBV27 | CASSSGTGDTGELFF | TGTGCCAGCAGTTCCGGGACAGGGGACACCGGGGAGCTGTTTTTT
TRBJ2-7 | NA | NA | TRBV29-1 | CSVGGTVTYEQYF | TGCAGCGTTGGGGGGACGGTAACCTACGAGCAGTACTTC
TRBJ2-2 | TRBD1 | once | TRBV25-1 | CASSEEGTGWFWTGELFF | TGTGCCAGCAGTGAAGAGGGGACAGGCTGGTTTTGGACCGGGGAGCTGTTTTTT
TRBJ1-2 | NA | once | TRBV27 | CASSLDGSYGYTF | TGTGCCAGCAGTTTGGACGGTTCCTATGGCTACACCTTC